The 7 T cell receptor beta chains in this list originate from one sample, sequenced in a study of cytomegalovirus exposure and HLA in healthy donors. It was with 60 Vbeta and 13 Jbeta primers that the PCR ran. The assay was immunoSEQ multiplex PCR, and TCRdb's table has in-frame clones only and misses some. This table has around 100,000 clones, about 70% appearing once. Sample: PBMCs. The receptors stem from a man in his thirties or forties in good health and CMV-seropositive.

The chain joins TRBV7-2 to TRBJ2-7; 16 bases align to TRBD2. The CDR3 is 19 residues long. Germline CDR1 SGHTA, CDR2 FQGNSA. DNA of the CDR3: TGTGCCAGCAGTTTAGCCCCGGGACTAGCGGGAGGGCGTGCCTACGAGCAGTACGTC. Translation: CASSLAPGLAGGRAYEQYV.

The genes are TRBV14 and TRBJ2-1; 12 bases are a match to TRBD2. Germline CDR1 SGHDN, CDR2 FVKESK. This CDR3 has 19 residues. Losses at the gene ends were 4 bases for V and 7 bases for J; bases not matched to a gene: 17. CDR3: CASSPRTSGVLRGVNEQFF. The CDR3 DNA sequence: TGTGCCAGCAGCCCGAGGACTAGCGGGGTGTTACGAGGGGTGAATGAGCAGTTCTTC.

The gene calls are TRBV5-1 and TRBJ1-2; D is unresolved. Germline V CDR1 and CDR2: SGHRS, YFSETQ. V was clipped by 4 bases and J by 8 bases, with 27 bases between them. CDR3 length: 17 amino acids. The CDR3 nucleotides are TGCGCCAGCAGCACAACCGGGAGGATGAATGCTGTGGGGGGCTACACCTTC. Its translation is CASSTTGRMNAVGGYTF.

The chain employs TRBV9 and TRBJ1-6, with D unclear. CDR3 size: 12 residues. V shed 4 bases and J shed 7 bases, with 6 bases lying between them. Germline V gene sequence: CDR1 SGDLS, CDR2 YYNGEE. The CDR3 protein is CASSPQNSPLHF. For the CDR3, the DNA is TGTGCCAGCAGCCCTCAGAATTCACCCCTCCACTTT.

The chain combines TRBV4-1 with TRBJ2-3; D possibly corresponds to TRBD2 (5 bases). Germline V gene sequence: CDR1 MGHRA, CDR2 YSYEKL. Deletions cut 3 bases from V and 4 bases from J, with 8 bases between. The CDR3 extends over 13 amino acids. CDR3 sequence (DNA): TGCGCCAGCAGCCAGGAGGATCCAGATACGCAGTATTTT. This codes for CASSQEDPDTQYF.

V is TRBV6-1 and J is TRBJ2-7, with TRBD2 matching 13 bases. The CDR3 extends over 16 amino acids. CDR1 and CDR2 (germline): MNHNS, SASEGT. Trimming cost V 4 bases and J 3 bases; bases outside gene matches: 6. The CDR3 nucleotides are TGTGCCAGCAGTGCCGGACTAGCGGGAGAGCTCTACGAGCAGTACGTC. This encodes CASSAGLAGELYEQYV.

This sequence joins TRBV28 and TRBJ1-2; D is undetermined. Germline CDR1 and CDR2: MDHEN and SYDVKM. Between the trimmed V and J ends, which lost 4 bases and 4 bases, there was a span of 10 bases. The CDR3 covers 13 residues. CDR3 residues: CASSSLEGYGYTF. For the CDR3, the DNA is TGTGCCAGCAGTTCGTTAGAGGGCTATGGCTACACCTTC.